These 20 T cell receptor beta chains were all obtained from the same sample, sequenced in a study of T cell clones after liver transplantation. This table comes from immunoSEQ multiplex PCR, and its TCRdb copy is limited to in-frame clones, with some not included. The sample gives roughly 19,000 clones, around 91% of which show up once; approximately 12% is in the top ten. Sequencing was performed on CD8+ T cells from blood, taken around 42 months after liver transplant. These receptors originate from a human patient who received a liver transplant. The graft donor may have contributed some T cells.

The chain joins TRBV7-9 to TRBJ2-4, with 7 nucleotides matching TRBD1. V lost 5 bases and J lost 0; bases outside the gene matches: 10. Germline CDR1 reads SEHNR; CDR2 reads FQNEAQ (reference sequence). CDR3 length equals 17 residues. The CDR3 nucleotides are TGTGCCAGCAGCGTATCCGGGACAGCCTTAGCCAAAAACATTCAGTACTTC. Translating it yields CASSVSGTALAKNIQYF. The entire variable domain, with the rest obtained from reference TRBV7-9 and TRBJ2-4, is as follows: DTGVSQNPRHKITKRGQNVTFRCDPISEHNRLYWYRQTLGQGPEFLTYFQNEAQLEKSRLLSDRFSAERPKGSFSTLEIQRTEQGDSAMYLCASSVSGTALAKNIQYFGAGTRLSVL.

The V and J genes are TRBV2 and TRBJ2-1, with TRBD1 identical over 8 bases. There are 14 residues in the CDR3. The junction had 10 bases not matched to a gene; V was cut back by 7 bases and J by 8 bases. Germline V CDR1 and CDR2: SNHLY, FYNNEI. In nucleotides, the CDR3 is TGTGCCAGCACCTTAGGGGACAGGTATTATGAGCAGTTCTTC. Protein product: CASTLGDRYYEQFF.

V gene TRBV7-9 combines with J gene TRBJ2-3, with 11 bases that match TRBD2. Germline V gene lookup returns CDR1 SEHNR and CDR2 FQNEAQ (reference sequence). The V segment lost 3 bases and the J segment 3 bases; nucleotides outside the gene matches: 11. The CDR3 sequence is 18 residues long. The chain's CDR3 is CASSFRGLAGGGTDTQYF. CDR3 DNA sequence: TGTGCCAGCAGCTTCCGGGGGCTAGCGGGAGGAGGTACAGATACGCAGTATTTT.

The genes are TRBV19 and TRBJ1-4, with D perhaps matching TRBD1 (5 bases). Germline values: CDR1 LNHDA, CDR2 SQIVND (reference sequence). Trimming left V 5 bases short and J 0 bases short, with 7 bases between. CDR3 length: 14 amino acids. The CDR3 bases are TGTGCCAGTAGTGGGGCAGCAACTAATGAAAAACTGTTTTTT. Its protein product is CASSGAATNEKLFF.

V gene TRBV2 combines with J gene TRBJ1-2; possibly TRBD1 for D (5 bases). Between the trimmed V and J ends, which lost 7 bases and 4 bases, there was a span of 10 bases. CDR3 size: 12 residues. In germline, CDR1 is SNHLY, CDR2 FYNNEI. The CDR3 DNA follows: TGTGCCAGCACTTGGGACGGCTATGGCTACACCTTC. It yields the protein CASTWDGYGYTF.

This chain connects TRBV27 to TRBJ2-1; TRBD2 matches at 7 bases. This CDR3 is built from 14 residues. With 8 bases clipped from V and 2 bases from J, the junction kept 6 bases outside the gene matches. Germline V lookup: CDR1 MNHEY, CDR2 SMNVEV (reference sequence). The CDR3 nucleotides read TGTGCCAGCGGGGGGGGAGGGACCTACAATGAGCAGTTCTTC. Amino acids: CASGGGGTYNEQFF.

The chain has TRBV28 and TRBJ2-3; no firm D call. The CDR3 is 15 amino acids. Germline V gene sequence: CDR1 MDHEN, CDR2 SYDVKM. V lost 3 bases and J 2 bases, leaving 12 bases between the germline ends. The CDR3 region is CASSLGTTHTDTQYF. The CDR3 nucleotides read TGTGCCAGCAGTTTGGGTACTACCCACACAGATACGCAGTATTTT.

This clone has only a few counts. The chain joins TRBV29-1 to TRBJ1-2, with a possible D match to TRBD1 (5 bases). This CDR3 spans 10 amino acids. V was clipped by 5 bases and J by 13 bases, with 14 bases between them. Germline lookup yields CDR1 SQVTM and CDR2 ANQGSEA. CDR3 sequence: CSVSGLPSTF. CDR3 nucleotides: TGCAGCGTTTCGGGACTCCCCTCCACCTTC.

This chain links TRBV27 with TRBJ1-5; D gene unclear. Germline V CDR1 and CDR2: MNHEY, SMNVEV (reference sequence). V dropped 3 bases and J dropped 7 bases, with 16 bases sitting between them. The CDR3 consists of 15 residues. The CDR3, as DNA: TGTGCCAGCAGTTTCCGATCGGGTTGGGGACAGCCCCAGCATTTT. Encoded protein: CASSFRSGWGQPQHF.

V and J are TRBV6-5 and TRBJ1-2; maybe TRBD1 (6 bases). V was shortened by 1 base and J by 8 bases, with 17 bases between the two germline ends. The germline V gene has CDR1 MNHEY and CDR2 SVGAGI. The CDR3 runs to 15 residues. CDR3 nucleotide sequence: TGTGCCAGCAGTTACTTTTCGACAGGACTATGGGGCTACACCTTC. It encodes CASSYFSTGLWGYTF.

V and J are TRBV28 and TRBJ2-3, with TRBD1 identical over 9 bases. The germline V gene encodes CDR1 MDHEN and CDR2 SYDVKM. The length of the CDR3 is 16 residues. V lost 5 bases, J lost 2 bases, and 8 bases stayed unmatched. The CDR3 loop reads CASSLPRDRATDTQYF. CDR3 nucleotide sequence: TGTGCCAGCAGTCTCCCCCGGGACAGGGCCACAGATACGCAGTATTTT. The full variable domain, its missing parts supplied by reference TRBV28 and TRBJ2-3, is DVKVTQSSRYLVKRTGEKVFLECVQDMDHENMFWYRQDPGLGLRLIYFSYDVKMKEKGDIPEGYSVSREKKERFSLILESASTNQTSMYLCASSLPRDRATDTQYFGPGTRLTVL.

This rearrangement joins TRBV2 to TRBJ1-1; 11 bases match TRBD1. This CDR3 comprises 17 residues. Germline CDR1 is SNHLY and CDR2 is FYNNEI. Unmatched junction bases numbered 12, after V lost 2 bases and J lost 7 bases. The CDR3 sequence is CASSEKGQGDPGGEAFF. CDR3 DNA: TGTGCCAGCAGTGAAAAGGGACAGGGGGACCCGGGGGGTGAAGCTTTCTTT.

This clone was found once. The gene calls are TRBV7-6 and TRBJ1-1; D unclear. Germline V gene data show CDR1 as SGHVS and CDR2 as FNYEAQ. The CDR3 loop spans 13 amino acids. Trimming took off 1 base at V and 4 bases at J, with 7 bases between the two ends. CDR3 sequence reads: CASSLGEVTEAFF. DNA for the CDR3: TGTGCCAGCAGCTTAGGAGAGGTCACTGAAGCTTTCTTT. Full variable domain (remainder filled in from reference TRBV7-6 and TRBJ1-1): GAGVSQSPRYKVTKRGQDVALRCDPISGHVSLYWYRQALGQGPEFLTYFNYEAQQDKSGLPNDRFSAERPEGSISTLTIQRTEQRDSAMYRCASSLGEVTEAFFGQGTRLTVV.

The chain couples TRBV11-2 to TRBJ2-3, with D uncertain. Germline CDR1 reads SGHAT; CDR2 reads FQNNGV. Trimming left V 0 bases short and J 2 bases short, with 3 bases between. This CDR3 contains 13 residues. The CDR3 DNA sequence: TGTGCCAGCAGCTTAGAATTCACAGATACGCAGTATTTT. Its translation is CASSLEFTDTQYF.

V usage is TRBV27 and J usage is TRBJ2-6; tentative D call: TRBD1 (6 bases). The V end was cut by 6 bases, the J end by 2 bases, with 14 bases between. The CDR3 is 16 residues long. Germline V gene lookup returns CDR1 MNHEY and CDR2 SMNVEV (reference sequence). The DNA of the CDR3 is TGTGCCAGCAGCACCAGGACAGCCACTGGGGCCAACGTCCTGACTTTC. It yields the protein CASSTRTATGANVLTF.

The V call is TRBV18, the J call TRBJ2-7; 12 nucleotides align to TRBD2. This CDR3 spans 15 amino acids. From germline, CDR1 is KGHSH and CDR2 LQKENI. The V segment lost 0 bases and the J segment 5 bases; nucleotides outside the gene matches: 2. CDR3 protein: CASSPPTSGSNEQYF. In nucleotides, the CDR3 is TGTGCCAGCTCACCACCGACTAGCGGGAGTAACGAGCAGTACTTC.

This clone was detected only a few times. The CDR3, as DNA: TGTGCCAGTAACATACAGGATTATAGCAATCAGCCCCAGCATTTT. Translated: CASNIQDYSNQPQHF. The rearrangement links TRBV19 to TRBJ1-5, with D possibly TRBD1 on 5 matching bases. Trimming cost V 7 bases and J 0 bases, with 13 bases left between them. CDR3 length: 15 amino acids. Germline CDR1 is LNHDA and CDR2 is SQIVND (reference sequence).

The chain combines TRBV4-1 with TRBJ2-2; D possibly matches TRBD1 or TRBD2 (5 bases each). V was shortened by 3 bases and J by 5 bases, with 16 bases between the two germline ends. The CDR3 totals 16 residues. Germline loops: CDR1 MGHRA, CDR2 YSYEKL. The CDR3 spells CASSQLGRGATGELFF. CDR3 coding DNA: TGCGCCAGCAGCCAGCTAGGGCGAGGGGCGACCGGGGAGCTGTTTTTT.

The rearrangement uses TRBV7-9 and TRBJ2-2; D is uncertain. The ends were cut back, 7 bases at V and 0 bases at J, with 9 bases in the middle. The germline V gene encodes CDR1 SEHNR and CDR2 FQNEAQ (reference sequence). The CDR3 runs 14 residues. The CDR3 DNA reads TGTGCCAGCATCACTACAGCGAACACCGGGGAGCTGTTTTTT. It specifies CASITTANTGELFF.

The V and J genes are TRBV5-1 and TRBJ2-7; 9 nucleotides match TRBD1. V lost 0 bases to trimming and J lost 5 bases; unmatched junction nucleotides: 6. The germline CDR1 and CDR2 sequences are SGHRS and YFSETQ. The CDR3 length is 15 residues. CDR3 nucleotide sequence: TGCGCCAGCAGCTTGGTTGGGACAGGGAACCACGAGCAGTACTTC. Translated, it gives CASSLVGTGNHEQYF.